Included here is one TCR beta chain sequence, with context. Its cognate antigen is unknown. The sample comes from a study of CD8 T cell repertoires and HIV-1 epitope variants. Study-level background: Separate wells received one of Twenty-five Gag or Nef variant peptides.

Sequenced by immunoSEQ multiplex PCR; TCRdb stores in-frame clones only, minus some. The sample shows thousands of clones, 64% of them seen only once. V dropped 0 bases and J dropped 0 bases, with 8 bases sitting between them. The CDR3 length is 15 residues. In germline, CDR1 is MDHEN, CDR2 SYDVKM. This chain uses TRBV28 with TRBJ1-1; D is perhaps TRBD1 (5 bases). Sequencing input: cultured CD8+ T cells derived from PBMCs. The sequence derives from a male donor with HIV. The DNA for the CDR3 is TGTGCCAGCAGTTTATGGCAGGGCCTGAACACTGAAGCTTTCTTT. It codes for CASSLWQGLNTEAFF.